One sample yielded the 9 T cell receptor beta chains listed below, sequenced in a study of T-cell reconstitution after alpha-beta-depleted transplantation in children. The authors prepared the TCRbeta library with unique molecular identifiers. TCRdb re-called the PCR reads through MiXCR, storing one row per CDR3 protein. The data contain nearly 550,000 distinct CDR3 sequences, 18% of them singletons. The source was PBMCs from the stem cell graft donor, collected from the stem cell graft. The receptors derive from a human donor who donated a stem cell graft to a child with acute lymphoblastic leukemia.

V is TRBV12-3 or TRBV12-4 and J is TRBJ2-3; TRBD1 matches at 7 bases. The CDR3 runs to 14 residues. The V and J ends lost 7 bases and 1 base, in that order; junction bases with no gene match: 5. CDR3 sequence reads: CASTTGTGTDTQYF. The CDR3 DNA reads as TGTGCCAGCACCACCGGGACAGGCACAGATACGCAGTATTTT.

The chain uses TRBV5-1 and TRBJ2-7; D unresolved. The CDR3 totals 13 residues. Trimming removed 4 bases at V and 5 bases at J, with 13 bases between. Germline V gene lookup returns CDR1 SGHRS and CDR2 YFSETQ. The CDR3 nucleotides read TGCGCCAGCAGCCCCCGTGCGTCCCACGAGCAGTACTTC. Encoded protein: CASSPRASHEQYF. The complete variable domain, with remaining parts taken from reference TRBV5-1 and TRBJ2-7, reads KAGVTQTPRYLIKTRGQQVTLSCSPISGHRSVSWYQQTPGQGLQFLFEYFSETQRNKGNFPGRFSGRQFSNSRSEMNVSTLELGDSALYLCASSPRASHEQYFGPGTRLTVT.

This clonotype was seen a few times. V and J are TRBV12-3 or TRBV12-4 and TRBJ2-3, with 9 nucleotides matching TRBD1. The CDR3 runs 13 residues. V trimming: 7 bases; J trimming: 5 bases; junction bases outside the gene matches: 4. The DNA for the CDR3 is TGTGCCAGCAAACAGGGGGCTGAAGATACGCAGTATTTT. Its protein is CASKQGAEDTQYF.

This clonotype was detected many times. The rearrangement joins TRBV12-3 or TRBV12-4 to TRBJ2-7, with D unresolved. V lost 3 bases and J 4 bases, leaving 7 bases between the germline ends. The CDR3 is 12 residues long. The chain's CDR3 is CASSLGLYEQYF. The CDR3 coding sequence is TGTGCCAGCAGTTTGGGTCTGTACGAGCAGTACTTC.

The chain is built from TRBV27 and TRBJ1-4; D not resolved. CDR3 length equals 14 residues. The V end was cut by 4 bases, the J end by 7 bases, with 13 bases between. Per the germline V gene, CDR1 is MNHEY and CDR2 is SMNVEV (reference sequence). CDR3 nucleotides: TGTGCCAGCAGTTCCCGGGATGTAAGTGAAAAACTGTTTTTT. This gives the protein CASSSRDVSEKLFF.

The CDR3 nucleotides read TGTGCCAGCAGTTACCTCGACTACAATGAGCAGTTCTTC. Translated, it gives CASSYLDYNEQFF. This chain joins TRBV6-5 and TRBJ2-1; D unclear. Germline CDR1 MNHEY, CDR2 SVGAGI. The CDR3 sequence is 13 residues long. Between the trimmed V and J ends, which lost 2 bases and 3 bases, there was a span of 5 bases.

This clonotype was detected only a few times. The chain uses TRBV24-1 and TRBJ1-1, with 9 bases matching TRBD1. This CDR3 has 16 residues. Germline V gene lookup returns CDR1 KGHDR and CDR2 SFDVKD. V shed 1 base, J shed 4 bases, and the junction held 6 bases outside the gene matches. DNA of the CDR3: TGTGCCACCAGTGATTTAGTGGGGGACAGGGCCACTGAAGCTTTCTTT. It encodes CATSDLVGDRATEAFF.

This chain connects TRBV29-1 to TRBJ1-2, with D hard to call. Germline V lookup: CDR1 SQVTM, CDR2 ANQGSEA. This CDR3 is built from 10 residues. The V and J ends lost 5 bases and 7 bases respectively, with 8 bases between them. CDR3 DNA: TGCAGCGTTCGGAGCGCTGGCTACACCTTC. This translates into CSVRSAGYTF.

The chain is built from TRBV6-2 or TRBV6-3 and TRBJ2-5, with 9 bases matching TRBD2. CDR3 length: 16 amino acids. The V and J ends lost 6 bases and 2 bases, in that order; junction bases with no gene match: 10. The germline V gene encodes CDR1 MNHEY and CDR2 SVGEGT. CDR3 sequence: CASRLVTSGVQETQYF. For the CDR3, the DNA is TGTGCCAGCAGACTCGTGACTAGCGGAGTACAAGAGACCCAGTACTTC.